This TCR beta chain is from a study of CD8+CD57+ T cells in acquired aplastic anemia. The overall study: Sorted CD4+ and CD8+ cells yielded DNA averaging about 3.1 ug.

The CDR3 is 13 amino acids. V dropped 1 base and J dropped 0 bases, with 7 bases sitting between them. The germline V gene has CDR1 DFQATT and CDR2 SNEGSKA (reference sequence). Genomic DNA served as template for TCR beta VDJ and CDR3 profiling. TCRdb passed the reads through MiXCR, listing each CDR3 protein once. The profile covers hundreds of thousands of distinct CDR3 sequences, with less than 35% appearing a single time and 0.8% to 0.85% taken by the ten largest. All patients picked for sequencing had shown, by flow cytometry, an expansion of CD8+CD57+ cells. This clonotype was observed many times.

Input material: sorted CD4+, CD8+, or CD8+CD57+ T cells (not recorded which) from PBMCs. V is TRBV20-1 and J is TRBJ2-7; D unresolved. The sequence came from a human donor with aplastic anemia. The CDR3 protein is CSARGWDSYEQYF. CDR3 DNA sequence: TGCAGTGCTAGAGGTTGGGACTCCTACGAGCAGTACTTC.